The 29 T cell receptor beta chains presented below share a single source sample, sequenced in a study of T cell repertoires in cytomegalovirus infection. Their cognate antigens are unknown. From the reads, TCRdb called clonotypes with MiXCR, one entry per CDR3 protein. The table lists more than 45,000 distinct CDR3 sequences, 15% to 25% of them singletons. Sequenced here: CD8+ T cells from cultured PBMCs, sampled from culture after CMV antigen stimulation. The receptors originated from a human donor in good health (CMV status not recorded). Some clones in this sample may be carry-over from other donors' samples.

This clonotype was observed a handful of times. This chain uses TRBV6-2 or TRBV6-3 with TRBJ2-7; maybe TRBD2 (6 bases). Trimming took off 9 bases at V and 3 bases at J, with 15 bases between the two ends. The germline V gene encodes CDR1 MNHEY and CDR2 SVGEGT. The CDR3 loop spans 13 amino acids. CDR3 sequence: CASTEGQLYEQYF. As DNA, the CDR3 is TGTGCCAGTACGGAGGGGCAACTCTACGAGCAGTACTTC.

CDR3 in amino acids: CASSPWTSLYEQYF. The CDR3 DNA reads TGTGCCAGCAGTCCCTGGACTTCCCTCTACGAGCAGTACTTC. This sequence joins TRBV28 and TRBJ2-7, with D possibly TRBD2 on 5 matching bases. V was shortened by 5 bases and J by 3 bases, with 14 bases between the two germline ends. CDR1 and CDR2 (germline): MDHEN, SYDVKM. The CDR3 covers 14 residues.

This clonotype was seen a few times. This chain uses TRBV28 with TRBJ1-5; weak D call: TRBD1 (5 bases). Between the trimmed V and J ends, which lost 7 bases and 4 bases, there was a span of 32 bases. This CDR3 contains 20 residues. Germline values: CDR1 MDHEN, CDR2 SYDVKM. CDR3 in amino acids: CASNSEGNQGAWVRNQPQHF. CDR3 nucleotide sequence: TGTGCCAGCAACTCCGAGGGGAATCAGGGCGCTTGGGTTCGAAATCAGCCCCAGCATTTT.

This clonotype was detected a few times. The chain carries TRBV6-5 and TRBJ1-5; 7 bases match TRBD1. Germline-derived CDR1 and CDR2 are MNHEY and SVGAGI. Losses at the gene ends were 8 bases for V and 7 bases for J; bases not matched to a gene: 11. The CDR3 spans 14 residues. CDR3 in DNA: TGTGCCAGCGGCACAGGGGTAGCGGGACAGCCCCAGCATTTT. Residues: CASGTGVAGQPQHF.

This chain joins TRBV4-3 and TRBJ2-7; 9 nucleotides align to TRBD2. J was trimmed by 7 bases and V by 0 bases; bases with no gene match: 13. The CDR3 spans 17 residues. CDR1 and CDR2 from the germline V gene are LGHNA and YSLEER. The CDR3 DNA reads TGCGCCAGCAGCCAAGATTCGTCGGGTAGCGGGAGTAGGGAGCAGTACTTC. Translation gives CASSQDSSGSGSREQYF.

The CDR3 protein is CASSLAGVTDTQYF. CDR3 sequence (DNA): TGTGCCAGCAGTTTAGCGGGGGTCACAGATACGCAGTATTTT. The chain joins TRBV6-5 to TRBJ2-3; TRBD2 agrees at 9 bases. The germline CDR1 and CDR2 sequences are MNHEY and SVGAGI. This CDR3 has 14 amino acids. The V and J ends lost 4 bases and 2 bases, in that order; junction bases with no gene match: 1.

The chain is built from TRBV12-3 or TRBV12-4 and TRBJ1-1, with D hard to call. This CDR3 contains 12 residues. V was cut by 6 bases and J by 1 base, with 6 bases left in between. The chain's CDR3 is CASRNRNTEAFF. The CDR3 DNA reads as TGTGCCAGCAGGAACAGGAACACTGAAGCTTTCTTT.

J is TRBJ2-1 and V is TRBV9; D might be TRBD1 or TRBD2, each matching 5 bases. CDR1 and CDR2 from the germline V gene are SGDLS and YYNGEE. V shed 3 bases and J shed 6 bases, with 13 bases lying between them. This CDR3 has 14 amino acids. In nucleotides, the CDR3 is TGTGCCAGCAGCGCTCCGGGACGGAGCAATGAGCAGTTCTTC. Amino acid sequence: CASSAPGRSNEQFF.

The chain joins TRBV2 to TRBJ2-3; TRBD2 is a possible D gene (5 bases). Looked up from germline, CDR1 is SNHLY and CDR2 is FYNNEI. This CDR3 contains 14 residues. V lost 7 bases and J lost 7, with 18 bases in between. CDR3 region: CASTRVLGKNTQYF. In nucleotides, the CDR3 is TGTGCCAGCACGCGGGTTTTGGGGAAGAATACGCAGTATTTT.

This clonotype was detected many times. The chain carries TRBV5-1 and TRBJ2-7; D gene uncertain. CDR1 and CDR2 from the germline V gene are SGHRS and YFSETQ. CDR3 size: 12 residues. Trimming took 0 bases from V and 5 from J, leaving 6 bases between them. Written as DNA, the CDR3 is TGCGCCAGCAGCTTGGCTTCCAACGAGCAGTACTTC. Protein product: CASSLASNEQYF.

The rearrangement joins TRBV6-1 to TRBJ1-2, with 9 positions matching TRBD1. The CDR3 is made up of 15 amino acids. CDR1 and CDR2 from the germline V gene are MNHNS and SASEGT. With 5 bases clipped from V and 1 base from J, the junction kept 5 bases outside the gene matches. The CDR3 DNA reads as TGTGCCAGCAGTACCCGGGACAGGGATAACTATGGCTACACCTTC. Residues: CASSTRDRDNYGYTF.

The genes are TRBV14 and TRBJ2-3; D gene uncertain. Per germline, CDR1 SGHDN and CDR2 FVKESK. The CDR3 sequence is 12 residues long. V shed 6 bases and J shed 4 bases, with 8 bases lying between them. CDR3 in amino acids: CASSSAPDTQYF. Written as DNA, the CDR3 is TGTGCCAGCAGTTCGGCCCCAGATACGCAGTATTTT.

This clonotype appeared a few times. J is TRBJ2-3 and V is TRBV15, with 12 positions matching TRBD1. Germline V lookup: CDR1 LNHNV, CDR2 YYDKDF (reference sequence). Unmatched junction bases numbered 8, after V lost 8 bases and J lost 2 bases. The length of the CDR3 is 16 residues. CDR3 bases: TGTGCCACCTCACTCCGGGACAGGGGGCCCACAGATACGCAGTATTTT. Its protein product is CATSLRDRGPTDTQYF.

There are a few counts of this clonotype. The chain carries TRBV12-3 or TRBV12-4 and TRBJ2-7, with D hard to call. V lost 6 bases and J 4 bases, leaving 10 bases between the germline ends. The CDR3 is 12 residues long. CDR3 protein: CASSHDWYEQYF. The CDR3 DNA reads TGTGCCAGCAGCCATGATTGGTACGAGCAGTACTTC.

This clonotype showed up many times. The chain uses TRBV12-3 or TRBV12-4 and TRBJ2-7, with D uncertain. The CDR3 is made up of 12 amino acids. V lost 3 bases, J lost 3 bases, and 6 bases lay in between. The CDR3 loop is CASSLVSYEQYF. The CDR3 coding sequence is TGTGCCAGCAGTTTGGTCAGCTACGAGCAGTACTTC.

This clonotype was seen ten or more times. V is TRBV28 and J is TRBJ1-5, with 8 nucleotides matching TRBD1. The CDR3 totals 15 residues. The V gene end was trimmed by 1 base and the J gene end by 4 bases; junction bases not matched to a gene: 3. CDR1 is MDHEN, CDR2 SYDVKM, per germline. DNA of the CDR3: TGTGCCAGCAGTTTATTACAGGGGGGAAATCAGCCCCAGCATTTT. Protein product: CASSLLQGGNQPQHF.

This clonotype has just a few counts. The rearrangement links TRBV6-1 to TRBJ2-1; TRBD2 is a possible D gene (6 bases). From germline, CDR1 is MNHNS and CDR2 SASEGT. The CDR3 is 14 amino acids. V was trimmed by 6 bases and J by 3 bases, leaving 12 bases between them. CDR3 coding DNA: TGTGCCAGCAGGGGACGCGGGGACTACAATGAGCAGTTCTTC. This translates into CASRGRGDYNEQFF.

This sequence joins TRBV24-1 and TRBJ2-7, with D perhaps given as TRBD1 or TRBD2 (5 bases each). The CDR3 is 12 residues long. Trimming shortened V by 9 bases and J by 3 bases, and 11 bases separated the two germline ends. Germline assignment: CDR1 KGHDR and CDR2 SFDVKD. Here the CDR3 DNA reads TGTGCCACCTGGGACGGACACTACGAGCAGTACTTC. Protein: CATWDGHYEQYF.

This chain connects TRBV7-2 to TRBJ2-1, with 8 positions matching TRBD2. Germline V CDR1 and CDR2: SGHTA, FQGNSA. The CDR3 contains 15 residues. With 2 bases clipped from V and 8 bases from J, the junction kept 8 bases outside the gene matches. CDR3 coding DNA: TGTGCCAGCAGCTTACGGGGGGGCCTAATCGATGAGCAGTTCTTC. Its translation is CASSLRGGLIDEQFF.

The chain recombines TRBV20-1 with TRBJ2-7, with TRBD1 matching 8 bases. V shed 6 bases and J 0 bases; nucleotides not matched to a gene: 4. CDR1 and CDR2 from the germline V gene are DFQATT and SNEGSKA (reference sequence). This CDR3 contains 13 residues. CDR3 nucleotides: TGCAGTGCGAGGACAGGGACCTCCTACGAGCAGTACTTC. This codes for CSARTGTSYEQYF.

This clonotype was detected only a few times. The V call is TRBV12-3 or TRBV12-4, the J call TRBJ2-5; 11 nucleotides match TRBD1. The CDR3 length is 16 residues. V shed 3 bases, J shed 3 bases, and the junction held 6 bases outside the gene matches. The CDR3 reads CASSFPGQGAKETQYF. CDR3 DNA: TGTGCCAGCAGTTTTCCCGGACAGGGGGCCAAAGAGACCCAGTACTTC.

This rearrangement joins TRBV19 to TRBJ1-5; D is unresolved. CDR3 size: 14 residues. CDR1 and CDR2 (germline): LNHDA, SQIVND (reference sequence). The V and J ends lost 8 bases and 3 bases respectively, with 14 bases between them. Here the CDR3 DNA reads TGTGCCAGTTTCAGCAAGATGCACAATCAGCCCCAGCATTTT. Its translation is CASFSKMHNQPQHF.

The gene calls are TRBV6-1 and TRBJ1-2, with D perhaps matching TRBD1 (6 bases). V was cut by 7 bases and J by 4 bases, with 19 bases left in between. This CDR3 is built from 15 residues. Germline V lookup: CDR1 MNHNS, CDR2 SASEGT. As DNA, the CDR3 is TGTGCCAGCATTCTCTCGACAGGCCCAATCTATGGCTACACCTTC. The encoded protein is CASILSTGPIYGYTF.

In its sample, this clonotype was seen a few times. The chain combines TRBV29-1 with TRBJ2-7; D is uncertain. The V and J ends lost 2 bases and 4 bases respectively, with 6 bases between them. This CDR3 comprises 11 residues. Germline values: CDR1 SQVTM, CDR2 ANQGSEA. For the CDR3, the DNA is TGCAGCGTTGAATTGGAATACGAGCAGTACTTC. It is translated as CSVELEYEQYF.

The rearrangement uses TRBV4-3 and TRBJ1-2, with 9 nucleotides matching TRBD1. V shed 3 bases, J shed 3 bases, and the junction held 8 bases outside the gene matches. The CDR3 spans 16 residues. Germline lookup yields CDR1 LGHNA and CDR2 YSLEER. CDR3 nucleotides: TGCGCCAGCAGCCACCTGGACAGGGGATCGGACTATGGCTACACCTTC. This encodes CASSHLDRGSDYGYTF.

This clonotype was detected only a few times. The V call is TRBV7-9, the J call TRBJ2-1; tentatively, D is TRBD2 (5 bases). The CDR3 contains 16 residues. The germline V gene encodes CDR1 SEHNR and CDR2 FQNEAQ (reference sequence). With 5 bases removed from V and 4 bases from J, the gap between germline ends came to 18 bases. The CDR3 loop reads CASSVKLGRNYNEQFF. The CDR3 nucleotides are TGTGCCAGCAGCGTCAAACTAGGCAGAAATTACAATGAGCAGTTCTTC.

The chain couples TRBV7-2 to TRBJ2-2; the D is unclear. Trimming removed 4 bases at V and 9 bases at J, with 12 bases between. CDR3 length equals 13 residues. CDR1 is SGHTA and CDR2 is FQGNSA in the germline V gene. Here the CDR3 DNA reads TGTGCCAGCAGCTACCCTTCGGGTCGGGAGCTGTTTTTT. Translating it yields CASSYPSGRELFF.

This clonotype was recorded at least ten times. The chain combines TRBV12-3 or TRBV12-4 with TRBJ2-7; D uncertain. V was trimmed by 6 bases and J by 1 base, leaving 7 bases between them. The CDR3 contains 12 residues. Here the CDR3 reads CASSPTSYEQYF. As DNA, the CDR3 is TGTGCCAGCAGCCCGACATCCTACGAGCAGTACTTC.

The CDR3 bases are TGCGCCAGCAGCCAATCCCAAAAATACAATGAGCAGTTCTTC. Its protein is CASSQSQKYNEQFF. The gene calls are TRBV4-3 and TRBJ2-1; D gene ambiguous. The V gene lost 2 bases and the J gene lost 4 bases, with 9 bases spanning the gap. The CDR3 contains 14 residues. Germline assignment: CDR1 LGHNA and CDR2 YSLEER.